This T cell receptor (beta chain) was observed in a study of T cell repertoires in aging, cancer and after chemotherapy (dated by TCRdb to the late 2010s). For the study in its entirety: Six donor age groups were covered, ranging from 30 or younger up to 70 or older, and each group contained at least three individuals. Control TCR repertoires from healthy donors were recorded over several months to years, and clear clonal overlap was observed across re-sampling. In total, the full dataset held 8.5 million to 9.5 million TCR reads. To examine immunoaging and T cell reconstitution after chemotherapy, the study profiled TCR beta repertoires in peripheral blood from healthy donors and cancer patients. The cohort comprised about 220 cancer patients, 90 to 94 with hematological and around 120 with solid cancers, plus 95 healthy donors as a reference group. Here is what the overall study found, with its caveats: Median generation probability increased over the chemotherapy interval in both cancer cohorts, suggesting repertoire reconstitution through rebound thymic output. In healthy donors, the decline in TCR diversity with age was mainly due to loss of richness, whereas in cancer patients loss of evenness also played a role. It was noted by the authors that conclusions about immunological memory after chemotherapy cannot be drawn from the repertoire data. Untreated patients with hematological or solid cancers showed significantly lower blood TCR diversity and higher clonality than age-matched healthy donors.

Genomic DNA extracted from peripheral blood, rather than sorted cells or RNA, was used as the source for amplification of TCR beta rearrangements. A few counts support this clonotype. What antigen it recognizes has not been identified. A read error may produce the germline difference seen at one junction end. Rearranged TRB sequences spanning V, D and J segments were amplified by multiplex touch-down PCR using a mixed TRB-A/B primer pool. Illumina adapters and sample indices were added to the amplicons in two consecutive PCR reactions performed with Phusion HS II polymerase. Amplicons were gel-purified with the NucleoSpin Gel and PCR Clean-up kit, then checked with Qubit and an Agilent 2100 Bioanalyzer. Sequencing of libraries was carried out on an Illumina MiSeq in 600-cycle, single-indexed, paired-end runs. The paper's processing steps were these. TRB sequences were processed with MiXCR versions 2.12 and 3.0.5. A clone was defined as each unique CDR3 nucleotide sequence, and only productive sequences supported by at least two reads were kept. The repertoire metrics were Shannon diversity, evenness, clonality (calculated as one minus evenness), and diversity profiles parameterized by alpha from 0 to 5. The IGoR algorithm was used to calculate generation probabilities for clones in the paired samples taken before and after chemotherapy. Using fastp at Q25 and MiXCR, TCRdb reprocessed the public reads and kept productive beta chains. Merged by CDR3 protein, the rows form single entries marked with the most common genes and DNA. These V and J calls originate from TCRdb's pipeline instead of the authors' own analysis. The sample table contains some 10,000 distinct CDR3 sequences; only one count was recorded for just under 30% of them. The ten largest clonotypes hold over 1.5% of the sample.

The sample comprised blood. This receptor was taken from a human donor in good health.

The DNA reads as follows: TGTGCCAGCAGCTTGGGTGCCCGGGACGGCTACGATGAGCAGTTCTTC. It codes for CASSLGARDGYDEQFF. This sequence uses TRBV5-6 and TRBJ2-1, with the D assignment possibly TRBD1 or TRBD2, given 5 matching bases for each. The CDR3 runs 16 amino acids, cysteine and phenylalanine included. Just CDR3 DNA is preserved here, 48 bases in frame from base 1. The germline V gene supplies CDR1 SGHDT and CDR2 YYEEEE.